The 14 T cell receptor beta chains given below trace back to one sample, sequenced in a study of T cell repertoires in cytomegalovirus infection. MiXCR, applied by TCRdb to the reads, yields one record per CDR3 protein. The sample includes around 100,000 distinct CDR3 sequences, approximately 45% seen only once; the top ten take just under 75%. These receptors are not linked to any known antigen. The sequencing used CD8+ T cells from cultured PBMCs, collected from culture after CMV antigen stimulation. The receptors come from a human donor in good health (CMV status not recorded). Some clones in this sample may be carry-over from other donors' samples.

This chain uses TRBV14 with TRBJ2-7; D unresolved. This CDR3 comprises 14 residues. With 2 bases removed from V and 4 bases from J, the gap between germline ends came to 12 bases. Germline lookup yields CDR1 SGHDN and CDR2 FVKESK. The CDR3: CASSQPSSSYEQYF. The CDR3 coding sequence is TGTGCCAGCAGCCAACCCTCATCCTCTTACGAGCAGTACTTC.

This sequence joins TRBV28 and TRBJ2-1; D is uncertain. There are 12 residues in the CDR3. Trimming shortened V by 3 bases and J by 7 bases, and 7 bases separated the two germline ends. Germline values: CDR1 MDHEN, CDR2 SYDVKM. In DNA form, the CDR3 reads TGTGCCAGCAGTTTTAAAGAGAATGAGCAGTTCTTC. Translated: CASSFKENEQFF.

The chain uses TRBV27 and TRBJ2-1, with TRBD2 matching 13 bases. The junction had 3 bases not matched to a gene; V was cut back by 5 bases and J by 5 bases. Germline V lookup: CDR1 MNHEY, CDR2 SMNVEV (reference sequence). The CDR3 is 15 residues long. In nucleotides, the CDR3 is TGTGCCAGCAGTGACGGGACTAGCGGGAACAATGAGCAGTTCTTC. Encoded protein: CASSDGTSGNNEQFF.

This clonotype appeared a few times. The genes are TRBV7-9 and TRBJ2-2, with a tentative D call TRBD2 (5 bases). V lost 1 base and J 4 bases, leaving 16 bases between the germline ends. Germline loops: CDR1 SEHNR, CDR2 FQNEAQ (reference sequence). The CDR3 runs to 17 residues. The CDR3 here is CASSLGPSQPFTGELFF. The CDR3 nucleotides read TGTGCCAGCAGCTTAGGCCCTAGCCAGCCCTTCACCGGGGAGCTGTTTTTT.

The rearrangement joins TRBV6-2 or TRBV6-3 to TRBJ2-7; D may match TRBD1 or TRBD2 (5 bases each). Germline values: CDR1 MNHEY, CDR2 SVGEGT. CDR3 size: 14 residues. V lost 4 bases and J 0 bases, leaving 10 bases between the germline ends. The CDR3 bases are TGTGCCAGCAGTTGGGGACGGCCCTCCTACGAGCAGTACTTC. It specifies CASSWGRPSYEQYF.

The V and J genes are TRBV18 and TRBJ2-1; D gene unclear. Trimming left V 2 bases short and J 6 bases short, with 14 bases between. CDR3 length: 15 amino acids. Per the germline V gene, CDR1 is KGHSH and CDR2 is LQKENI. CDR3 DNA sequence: TGTGCCAGCTCACCAGAGAGGTTCGGTTCCAATGAGCAGTTCTTC. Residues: CASSPERFGSNEQFF.

The CDR3 DNA follows: TGTGCCAGCAGTGATTTACAGGGAGGGTCTTTCTTT. This translates into CASSDLQGGSFF. The rearrangement uses TRBV28 and TRBJ1-1; tentatively, D is TRBD1 (6 bases). Germline CDR1 MDHEN, CDR2 SYDVKM. V lost 5 bases and J 12 bases, leaving 16 bases between the germline ends. The CDR3 consists of 12 residues.

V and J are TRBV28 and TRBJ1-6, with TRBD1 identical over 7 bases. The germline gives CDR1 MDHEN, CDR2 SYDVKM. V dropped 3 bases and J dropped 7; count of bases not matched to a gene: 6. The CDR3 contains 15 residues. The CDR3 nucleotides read TGTGCCAGCAGTTTTCTTACAGGGGCAAATTCACCCCTCCACTTT. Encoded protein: CASSFLTGANSPLHF.

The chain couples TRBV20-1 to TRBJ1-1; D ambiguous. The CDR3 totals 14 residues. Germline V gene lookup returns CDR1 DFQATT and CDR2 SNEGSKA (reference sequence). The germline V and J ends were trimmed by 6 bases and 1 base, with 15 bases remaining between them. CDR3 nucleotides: TGCAGTGCCCAATTGACTCTTGGGAACACTGAAGCTTTCTTT. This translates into CSAQLTLGNTEAFF.

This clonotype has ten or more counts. CDR3 sequence: CSVEGQSDTQYF. In DNA form, the CDR3 reads TGCAGCGTTGAAGGTCAGTCAGATACGCAGTATTTT. This chain uses TRBV29-1 with TRBJ2-3; D ambiguous. Germline V gene lookup returns CDR1 SQVTM and CDR2 ANQGSEA. V lost 1 base, J lost 4 bases, and 6 bases lay in between. The CDR3 sequence is 12 residues long.

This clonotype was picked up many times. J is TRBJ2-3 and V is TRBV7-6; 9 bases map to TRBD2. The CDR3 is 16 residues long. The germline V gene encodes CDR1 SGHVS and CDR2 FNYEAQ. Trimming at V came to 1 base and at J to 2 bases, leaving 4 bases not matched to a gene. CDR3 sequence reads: CASSLVTSGFTDTQYF. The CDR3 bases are TGTGCCAGCAGCTTAGTGACTAGCGGTTTCACAGATACGCAGTATTTT.

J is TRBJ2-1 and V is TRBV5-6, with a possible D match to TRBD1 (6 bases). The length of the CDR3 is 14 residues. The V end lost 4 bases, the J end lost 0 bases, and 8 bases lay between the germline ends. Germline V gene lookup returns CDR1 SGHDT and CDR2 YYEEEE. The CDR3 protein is CASSTDSSYNEQFF. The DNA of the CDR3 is TGTGCCAGCAGCACGGACAGCTCCTACAATGAGCAGTTCTTC.

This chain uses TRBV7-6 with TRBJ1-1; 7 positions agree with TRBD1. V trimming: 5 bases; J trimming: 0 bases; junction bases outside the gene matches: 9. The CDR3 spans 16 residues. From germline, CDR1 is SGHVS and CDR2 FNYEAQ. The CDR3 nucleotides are TGTGCCAGCAGCCCTCGACAGGGCCCTATGAACACTGAAGCTTTCTTT. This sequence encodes CASSPRQGPMNTEAFF.

CDR3 in DNA: TGTGCCAGCCTCGAGGTAGGGGGGAGCTACGAGCAGTACTTC. Protein: CASLEVGGSYEQYF. The rearrangement joins TRBV6-6 to TRBJ2-7, with D tentatively TRBD1 or TRBD2 (6 bases each). In germline, CDR1 is MNHNY, CDR2 SVGAGI (reference sequence). Trimming shortened V by 8 bases and J by 3 bases, and 17 bases separated the two germline ends. The CDR3 spans 14 residues.